Below, 24 T cell receptor beta chains from the same sample are listed, as sequenced in a study of T-cell memory formation after mild COVID-19. TCRdb reanalysed the 5' RACE reads using MiXCR and keeps one entry per CDR3 protein. This repertoire shows 540,000 or so distinct CDR3 sequences, roughly 21% found once; its top ten account for 12%. The sequenced sample consisted of PBMCs or a T cell subset sorted from them (not recorded which). These receptors were obtained from an adult woman who had mild COVID-19 (a few samples of this study predate the infection). Cell type and time point are not known.

This clonotype was seen a handful of times. The CDR3 bases are TGTGCCAGCACCGACCTCCAAGAGACCCAGTACTTC. This translates into CASTDLQETQYF. The chain employs TRBV7-6 and TRBJ2-5; D is unclear. CDR1 is SGHVS, CDR2 FNYEAQ, per germline. The CDR3 has 12 residues. V lost 7 bases and J 1 base, leaving 7 bases between the germline ends.

This clonotype was observed at least ten times. The chain combines TRBV12-3 or TRBV12-4 with TRBJ2-1; D not resolved. V was shortened by 3 bases and J by 6 bases, with 6 bases between the two germline ends. The CDR3 extends over 12 amino acids. The CDR3 region has the DNA TGTGCCAGCAGTTTTTGGGGCAATGAGCAGTTCTTC. Amino acids: CASSFWGNEQFF.

This clonotype has only a few counts. V is TRBV23-1 and J is TRBJ2-7, with 8 positions matching TRBD1. TRBV23-1 carries the ORF label, with uncertain function. This CDR3 contains 15 residues. V trimming: 4 bases; J trimming: 2 bases; junction bases outside the gene matches: 7. The CDR3 nucleotides read TGCGCCAGCAGTCTAGTGACAGGGGACGCCTACGAGCAGTACTTC. Translation gives CASSLVTGDAYEQYF.

This clonotype has more than one count but fewer than ten. The chain combines TRBV13 with TRBJ2-1; 9 bases fit TRBD2. The CDR3 runs 15 residues. With 5 bases clipped from V and 6 bases from J, the junction kept 8 bases outside the gene matches. Germline CDR1 reads PRHDT; CDR2 reads FYEKMQ (reference sequence). For the CDR3, the DNA is TGTGCCAGCAGCCCTCGGGTAGCGGGAGTCAATGAGCAGTTCTTC. It encodes CASSPRVAGVNEQFF.

The gene calls are TRBV12-3 or TRBV12-4 and TRBJ1-4, with D perhaps TRBD1 (6 bases). V was shortened by 8 bases and J by 6 bases, with 13 bases between the two germline ends. The CDR3 contains 13 residues. The CDR3 DNA is TGTGCCAGCGCCAGGGGATTTGATGAAAAACTGTTTTTT. Its protein product is CASARGFDEKLFF.

This clonotype was counted between two and nine times. The chain couples TRBV9 to TRBJ1-5; 7 nucleotides agree with TRBD1. Germline CDR1 and CDR2: SGDLS and YYNGEE. This CDR3 has 14 residues. J gave up 4 bases and V 4 bases, and 5 bases lay outside the gene matches. The CDR3 is CASSRDSSNQPQHF. In DNA, the CDR3 is TGTGCCAGCAGCCGGGACAGCTCAAATCAGCCCCAGCATTTT.

In DNA, the CDR3 is TGTGCCAGTAGGAAACAGGGGTGGTCTGACAATGAGCAGTTCTTC. This encodes CASRKQGWSDNEQFF. The chain combines TRBV19 with TRBJ2-1; 7 bases align to TRBD1. This CDR3 has 15 residues. CDR1 LNHDA and CDR2 SQIVND come from the germline V gene (reference sequence). Germline trimming cut 6 bases from V and 5 bases from J; bases unmatched to any gene: 10.

This clonotype appeared a few times. Written as DNA, the CDR3 is TGTGCCAGCAGCCCCGGGACTAGCGGGATTTTGTATGAGCAGTTCTTC. Amino acids: CASSPGTSGILYEQFF. V gene TRBV7-8 combines with J gene TRBJ2-1, with 13 bases that match TRBD2. The CDR3 covers 16 residues. V shed 5 bases and J 8 bases; nucleotides not matched to a gene: 9. Germline CDR1 and CDR2: SGHVS and FQNEAQ.

The chain combines TRBV19 with TRBJ2-1; 10 bases line up with TRBD2. In germline, CDR1 is LNHDA, CDR2 SQIVND (reference sequence). The CDR3 spans 15 residues. Unmatched junction bases numbered 4, after V lost 5 bases and J lost 3 bases. CDR3 in DNA: TGTGCCAGTAGTGTGACTAGCGGGTACTACAATGAGCAGTTCTTC. It specifies CASSVTSGYYNEQFF.

The chain links TRBV18 to TRBJ2-7; 7 bases fit TRBD2. The CDR3 has 16 amino acids. Germline values: CDR1 KGHSH, CDR2 LQKENI. The V and J ends lost 2 bases and 1 base, in that order; junction bases with no gene match: 8. The CDR3 region is CASSPVDAGDSYEQYF. The CDR3 bases are TGTGCCAGCTCACCAGTTGATGCGGGAGATTCCTACGAGCAGTACTTC.

This clonotype has just one count. One end of the junction is discordant with germline, which a read error may explain. V usage is TRBV27 and J usage is TRBJ1-5; D remains ambiguous. Germline CDR1 is MNHEY and CDR2 is SMNVEV (reference sequence). The CDR3 is 16 residues long. The CDR3 is CTSSFPQDGIYQPQHF. CDR3 coding DNA: TGCACCAGCAGTTTCCCCCAGGACGGGATTTACCAGCCCCAGCATTTT.

This clonotype turned up a few times. This chain connects TRBV6-5 to TRBJ2-7; 7 bases match TRBD2. The junction had 8 bases not matched to a gene; V was cut back by 5 bases and J by 7 bases. There are 13 residues in the CDR3. The germline V gene has CDR1 MNHEY and CDR2 SVGAGI. CDR3 residues: CASSARGEREQYF. Written as DNA, the CDR3 is TGTGCCAGCAGTGCACGGGGGGAGCGGGAGCAGTACTTC.

This clonotype was seen only a few times. The CDR3 region has the DNA TGCGCCAGCAGCTCGGGACCTTTGGGCTACACCTTC. Protein sequence: CASSSGPLGYTF. V usage is TRBV5-1 and J usage is TRBJ1-2, with TRBD1 as a possible D gene (5 bases). The CDR3 contains 12 residues. The germline CDR1 and CDR2 sequences are SGHRS and YFSETQ. The V and J ends lost 3 bases and 8 bases respectively, with 11 bases between them.

The table lists this clonotype with a few counts. The chain is built from TRBV9 and TRBJ2-7, with 7 bases lining up with TRBD1. With V trimmed by 4 bases and J by 2 bases, 18 bases remained unmatched. This CDR3 region has 18 residues. Germline CDR1 is SGDLS and CDR2 is YYNGEE. The DNA of the CDR3 is TGTGCCAGCAGCCTCCCAAAAAGACGGGACAGAATCACCTACGAGCAGTACTTC. Translated: CASSLPKRRDRITYEQYF.

There are a few counts of this clonotype. V usage is TRBV27 and J usage is TRBJ1-5, with D perhaps matching TRBD1 (6 bases). The length of the CDR3 is 16 residues. With 6 bases removed from V and 0 bases from J, the gap between germline ends came to 15 bases. Germline V gives CDR1 MNHEY, CDR2 SMNVEV (reference sequence). The CDR3 sequence: CASRTTGIYSNQPQHF. The DNA for the CDR3 is TGTGCCAGCAGAACCACAGGGATTTATAGCAATCAGCCCCAGCATTTT.

This clonotype was recorded a few times. The chain uses TRBV7-2 and TRBJ2-3; the match to TRBD1 covers 9 bases. The CDR3 is made up of 17 amino acids. After removal of 3 bases from V and 0 bases from J, the junction contained 7 bases not matched to a gene. The germline V gene has CDR1 SGHTA and CDR2 FQGNSA. For the CDR3, the DNA is TGTGCCAGCAGCTTCCTTGCGACAGGGGGAAGCACAGATACGCAGTATTTT. It is translated as CASSFLATGGSTDTQYF.

The rearrangement joins TRBV6-5 to TRBJ1-3, with D possibly being TRBD1 (5 bases). The CDR3 is made up of 15 amino acids. Looked up from germline, CDR1 is MNHEY and CDR2 is SVGAGI. Trimming cost V 4 bases and J 4 bases, with 14 bases left between them. CDR3 in DNA: TGTGCCAGCAGTTTCAAGGCCTGGGGGGGAAACACCATATATTTT. Its protein product is CASSFKAWGGNTIYF.

This clonotype was observed at least ten times. The gene calls are TRBV5-1 and TRBJ2-5; maybe TRBD2 (5 bases). Germline V gene data show CDR1 as SGHRS and CDR2 as YFSETQ. The V end was cut by 0 bases, the J end by 5 bases, with 14 bases between. The CDR3 loop spans 15 amino acids. This chain's CDR3 is CASSLASGGGETQYF. The CDR3 DNA reads as TGCGCCAGCAGCTTGGCAAGCGGAGGCGGGGAGACCCAGTACTTC.

This clonotype was counted once. A read error is possible here, since a much larger clone lies one base away. V and J are TRBV7-6 and TRBJ2-2; D is perhaps TRBD2 (5 bases). V dropped 5 bases and J dropped 1 base, with 8 bases sitting between them. Germline V lookup: CDR1 SGHVS, CDR2 FNYEAQ. The CDR3 is made up of 14 amino acids. In DNA, the CDR3 is TGTGCCAGCAGCCCCGGGGAGAACACCGGGGAGCTGTTTTTT. This encodes CASSPGENTGELFF.

The chain couples TRBV30 to TRBJ1-6; 7 nucleotides match TRBD1. Looked up from germline, CDR1 is GTSNPN and CDR2 is SVGIG (reference sequence). After removal of 0 bases from V and 0 bases from J, the junction contained 8 bases not matched to a gene. This CDR3 contains 18 residues. The CDR3 spells CAWSVRQGAYSYNSPLHF. DNA of the CDR3: TGTGCCTGGAGTGTACGACAGGGTGCTTACTCCTATAATTCACCCCTCCACTTT.

This clonotype was detected only a few times. The chain joins TRBV19 to TRBJ1-5, with D uncertain. The CDR3 spans 17 residues. Trimming removed 0 bases from V and 3 bases from J, with 15 bases in between. CDR1 is LNHDA, CDR2 SQIVND, per germline (reference sequence). CDR3 sequence: CASSIDIRGGLNQPQHF. CDR3 nucleotides: TGTGCCAGTAGTATAGATATCCGGGGAGGGCTCAATCAGCCCCAGCATTTT. Supplemented by reference TRBV19 and TRBJ1-5, the full variable domain reads DGGITQSPKYLFRKEGQNVTLSCEQNLNHDAMYWYRQDPGQGLRLIYYSQIVNDFQKGDIAEGYSVSREKKESFPLTVTSAQKNPTAFYLCASSIDIRGGLNQPQHFGDGTRLSIL.

This clonotype was picked up many times. The V and J genes are TRBV7-2 and TRBJ2-3; 7 nucleotides match TRBD1. Trimming at V came to 8 bases and at J to 2 bases, leaving 10 bases not matched to a gene. The CDR3 totals 15 residues. CDR1 is SGHTA, CDR2 FQGNSA, per germline. The CDR3 sequence: CASSGRDSYTDTQYF. In DNA form, the CDR3 reads TGTGCCAGCTCGGGCCGGGACAGCTACACAGATACGCAGTATTTT.

This clonotype has a handful of counts. The chain uses TRBV6-5 and TRBJ2-2; tentative D call: TRBD1 (6 bases). The CDR3 extends over 15 amino acids. CDR1 is MNHEY, CDR2 SVGAGI, per germline. V gave up 6 bases and J gave up 5 bases, with 16 bases separating them. DNA of the CDR3: TGTGCCAGCAGCCGAGACAGGACTTGGACCGGGGAGCTGTTTTTT. It specifies CASSRDRTWTGELFF.

V is TRBV12-3 or TRBV12-4 and J is TRBJ1-1, with TRBD1 as a possible D gene (5 bases). Trimming cost V 5 bases and J 5 bases, with 18 bases left between them. The CDR3 runs 15 residues. The CDR3 reads CASSPTGLLQTEAFF. The CDR3, as DNA: TGTGCCAGCAGTCCGACGGGACTCCTTCAGACTGAAGCTTTCTTT.